These T cell receptor beta chains were read from a single sample in a study of PD-1 blockade in classical Hodgkin lymphoma. Sequenced by immunoSEQ multiplex PCR; TCRdb stores in-frame clones only, minus some. This sample has some 45,000 clones; roughly 86% occur once, and the top ten carry approximately 9%. This specimen was peripheral blood mononuclear cells (PBMCs), taken at baseline. The receptors come from a human donor with classical Hodgkin lymphoma. The CDR3 runs from the conserved cysteine through the conserved F or W. A D gene is named only where the DNA matches it firmly. Only part of the rows carry a size: once, few, many, or a class if the clone is expanded.

J,V,length,size,D,CDR3,DNA
TRBJ1-2,TRBV21-1,21,medium-sized,NA,CASSKPPSARSPGQGTYGYTF,TGTGCCAGCAGCAAACCGCCGTCCGCGCGAAGCCCGGGACAGGGGACATATGGCTACACCTTC
TRBJ2-3,TRBV21-1,14,NA,NA,CASSKEMGSDTQYF,TGTGCCAGCAGCAAAGAAATGGGATCAGATACGCAGTATTTT
TRBJ2-1,TRBV4-1,16,NA,TRBD2,CASSQERGGARNEQFF,TGCGCCAGCAGCCAAGAACGCGGGGGGGCCAGGAATGAGCAGTTCTTC
TRBJ1-5,TRBV4-1,18,NA,NA,CASSQGPRATHSNQPQHF,TGCGCCAGCAGCCAAGGTCCCAGGGCTACCCATAGCAATCAGCCCCAGCATTTT
TRBJ2-7,TRBV15,13,NA,TRBD1,CATSRTGAYEQYF,TGTGCCACCAGCCGAACAGGGGCATACGAGCAGTACTTC
TRBJ2-5,TRBV19,17,once,TRBD2,CASSMGRLAGVGETQYF,TGTGCCAGTAGTATGGGGCGGCTAGCGGGAGTCGGGGAGACCCAGTACTTC
TRBJ1-1,TRBV28,11,once,NA,CASGKTYEAFF,TGTGCCAGCGGCAAGACCTATGAAGCTTTCTTT
TRBJ2-1,TRBV27,14,NA,TRBD2,CASRWTSGINEQFF,TGTGCCAGCAGGTGGACTAGCGGGATCAATGAGCAGTTCTTC
TRBJ2-7,TRBV27,16,NA,TRBD2,CASSATSGGLPYEQYF,TGTGCCAGCAGCGCGACTAGCGGGGGTCTCCCCTACGAGCAGTACTTC
TRBJ2-4,TRBV6-5,14,once,NA,CASSYAGQKNIQYF,TGTGCCAGCAGTTACGCGGGACAGAAAAACATTCAGTACTTC
TRBJ2-4,TRBV5-6,16,NA,TRBD1,CASSDDRGSGKNIQYF,TGTGCCAGCAGCGATGACAGGGGGTCGGGCAAAAACATTCAGTACTTC
TRBJ2-7,TRBV5-1,14,NA,NA,CASSLGRSLYEQYF,TGCGCCAGCAGCTTGGGACGGAGTTTATACGAGCAGTACTTC
TRBJ2-3,TRBV10-3,15,NA,TRBD2,CAISRTGGSTDTQYF,TGTGCCATCAGTCGGACGGGAGGTAGCACAGATACGCAGTATTTT
TRBJ2-2,TRBV10-3,12,NA,NA,CAISINTGELFF,TGTGCCATCAGCATCAACACCGGGGAGCTGTTTTTT
TRBJ2-1,TRBV25-1,15,NA,TRBD2,CASSDELAGGSEQFF,TGTGCCAGCAGTGACGAACTAGCGGGAGGATCTGAGCAGTTCTTC